The clone carrying this T cell receptor beta chain was seen a few times. No antigen is known for it. The data are from a study of identical twins. The study's findings and limits: Out-of-frame alpha sequences shared between twins exhibited an excess of low generation probability.

MiXCR, run by TCRdb on the 5' RACE reads, gives a single entry per CDR3 protein. The sample yields 1,800,000 or so distinct CDR3 sequences, about 32% seen once. The CDR3 loop spans 14 amino acids. V dropped 6 bases and J dropped 4; count of bases not matched to a gene: 6. CDR1 is PRHDT, CDR2 FYEKMQ, per germline (reference sequence). The rearrangement links TRBV13 to TRBJ2-1; 7 nucleotides align to TRBD2. The sample comprised cord blood. The sequence was collected from a newborn girl in good health. The CDR3 loop is CASRDGGYYNEQFF. CDR3 DNA sequence: TGTGCCAGCAGGGACGGGGGGTATTACAATGAGCAGTTCTTC.